Reported below is one T cell receptor (beta chain). Antigen: not known. Donors, without exception, were Caucasian adults residing in Nashville, Tennessee. The quantity of DNA used in unsorted PBMC replicate PCRs was approximately 300 ng, corresponding to tens of thousands of T cell genomes. Sequencing used immunoSEQ multiplex PCR; TCRdb keeps in-frame clones, though not all of them. Of roughly 500,000 clones in the sample, about three quarters are singletons; the top ten hold about an eighth. The CDR3 is 15 amino acids. V was clipped by 4 bases and J by 5 bases; unmatched bases: 6. Germline V gene lookup returns CDR1 SGHTA and CDR2 FQGNSA. The record originates from a study of shared clonotypes between healthy human individuals. Points from the study as a whole: The study drew on few donors, limiting represented genetic and exposure-history diversity. Clonotype sharing among donors likely depends on sequencing depth.

Sequenced material: PBMCs. V is TRBV7-2 and J is TRBJ2-5; 11 positions match TRBD2. The receptor was isolated from a woman aged 40 to 55 in good health. Some clones in this sample may be carry-over from other donors' samples. Here the CDR3 reads CASSSSGRLWETQYF. CDR3 coding DNA: TGTGCCAGCAGCTCTAGCGGGAGGTTGTGGGAGACCCAGTACTTC.